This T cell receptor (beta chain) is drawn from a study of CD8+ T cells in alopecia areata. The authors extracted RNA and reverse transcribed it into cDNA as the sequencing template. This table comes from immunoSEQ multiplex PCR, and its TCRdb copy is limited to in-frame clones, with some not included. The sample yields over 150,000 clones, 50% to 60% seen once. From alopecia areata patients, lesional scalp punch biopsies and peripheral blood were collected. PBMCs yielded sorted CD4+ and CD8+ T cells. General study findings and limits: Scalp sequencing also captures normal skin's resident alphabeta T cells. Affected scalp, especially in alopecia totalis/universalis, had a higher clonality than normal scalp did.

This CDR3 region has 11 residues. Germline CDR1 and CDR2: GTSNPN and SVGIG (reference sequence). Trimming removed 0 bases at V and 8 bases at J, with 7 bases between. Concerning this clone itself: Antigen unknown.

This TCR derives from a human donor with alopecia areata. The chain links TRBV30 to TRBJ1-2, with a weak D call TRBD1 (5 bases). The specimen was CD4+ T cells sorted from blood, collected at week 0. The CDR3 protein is CAWSVRGGYTF. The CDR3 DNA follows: TGTGCCTGGAGTGTACGGGGGGGCTACACCTTC. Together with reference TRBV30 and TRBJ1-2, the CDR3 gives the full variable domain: SQTIHQWPATLVQPVGSPLSLECTVEGTSNPNLYWYRQAAGRGLQLLFYSVGIGQISSEVPQNLSASRPQDRQFILSSKKLLLSDSGFYLCAWSVRGGYTFGSGTRLTVV.